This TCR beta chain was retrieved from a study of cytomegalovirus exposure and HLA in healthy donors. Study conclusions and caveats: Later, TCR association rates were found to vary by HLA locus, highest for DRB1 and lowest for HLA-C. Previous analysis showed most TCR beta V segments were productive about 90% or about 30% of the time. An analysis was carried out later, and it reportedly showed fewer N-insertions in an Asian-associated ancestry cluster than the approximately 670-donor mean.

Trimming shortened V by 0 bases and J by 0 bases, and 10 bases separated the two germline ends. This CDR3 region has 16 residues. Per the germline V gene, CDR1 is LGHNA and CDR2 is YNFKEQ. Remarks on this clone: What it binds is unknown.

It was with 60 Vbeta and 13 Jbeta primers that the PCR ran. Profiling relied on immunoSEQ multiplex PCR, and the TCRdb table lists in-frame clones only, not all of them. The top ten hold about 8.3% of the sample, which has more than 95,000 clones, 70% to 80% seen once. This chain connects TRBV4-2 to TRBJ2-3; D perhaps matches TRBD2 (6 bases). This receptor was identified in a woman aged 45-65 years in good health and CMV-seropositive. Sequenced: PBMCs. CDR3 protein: CASSQEGGGSTDTQYF. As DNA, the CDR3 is TGTGCCAGCAGCCAAGAGGGGGGTGGTAGCACAGATACGCAGTATTTT.